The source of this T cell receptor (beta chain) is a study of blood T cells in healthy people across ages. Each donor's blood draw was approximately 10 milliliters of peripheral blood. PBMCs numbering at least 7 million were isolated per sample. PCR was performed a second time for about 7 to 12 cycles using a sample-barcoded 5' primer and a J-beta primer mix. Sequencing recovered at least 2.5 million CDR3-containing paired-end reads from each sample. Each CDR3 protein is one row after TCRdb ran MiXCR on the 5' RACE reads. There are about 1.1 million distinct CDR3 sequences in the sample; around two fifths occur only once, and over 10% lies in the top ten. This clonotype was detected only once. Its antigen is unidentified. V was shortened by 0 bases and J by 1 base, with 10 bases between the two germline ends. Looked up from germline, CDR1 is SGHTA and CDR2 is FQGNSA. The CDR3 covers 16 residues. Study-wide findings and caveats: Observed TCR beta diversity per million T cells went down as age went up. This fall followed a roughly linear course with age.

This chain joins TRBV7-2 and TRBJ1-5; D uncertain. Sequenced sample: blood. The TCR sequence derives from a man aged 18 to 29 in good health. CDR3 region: CASSLAGLGSNQPQHF. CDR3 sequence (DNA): TGTGCCAGCAGCTTAGCCGGACTGGGCAGCAATCAGCCCCAGCATTTT.